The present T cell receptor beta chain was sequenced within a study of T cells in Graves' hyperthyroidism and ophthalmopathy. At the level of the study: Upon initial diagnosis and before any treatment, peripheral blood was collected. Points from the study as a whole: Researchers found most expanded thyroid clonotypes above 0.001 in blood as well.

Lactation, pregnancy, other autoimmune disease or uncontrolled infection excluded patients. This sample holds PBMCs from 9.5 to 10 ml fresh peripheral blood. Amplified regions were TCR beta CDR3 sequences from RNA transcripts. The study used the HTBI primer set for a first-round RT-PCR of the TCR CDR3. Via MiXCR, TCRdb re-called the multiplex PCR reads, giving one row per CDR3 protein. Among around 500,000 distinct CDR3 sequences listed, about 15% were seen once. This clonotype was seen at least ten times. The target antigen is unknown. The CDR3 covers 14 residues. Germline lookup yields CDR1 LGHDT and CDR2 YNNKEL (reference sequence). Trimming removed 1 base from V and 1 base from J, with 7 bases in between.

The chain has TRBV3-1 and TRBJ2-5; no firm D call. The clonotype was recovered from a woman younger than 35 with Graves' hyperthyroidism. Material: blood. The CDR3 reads CASSQAWRQETQYF. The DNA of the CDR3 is TGTGCCAGCAGCCAAGCTTGGCGCCAAGAGACCCAGTACTTC.